The entry that follows covers one T cell receptor (beta chain) sequence. No antigen is known for it. Trimming left V 3 bases short and J 6 bases short, with 17 bases between. The CDR3 contains 15 residues. Germline values: CDR1 MRHNA, CDR2 SNTAGT. Six replicates per PBMC sample, mostly from around 500 ng of genomic DNA. Assay: immunoSEQ multiplex PCR; the TCRdb copy retains only in-frame clones and omits some. Among roughly 46,000 clones listed, 77% were seen once. The record originates from a study of neoadjuvant anti-PD-1 for oral cavity cancer. The time point is: after neoadjuvant nivolumab, at surgical resection. These oral cavity squamous cell carcinomas were HPV-negative and locally advanced. Analysis of PBMCs was direct, with no culture step. The study's findings and limits: TCR analyses covered only a few patients per response group.

The sequence was collected from a person aged 35-80 years with oral cavity squamous cell carcinoma. Specimen: PBMCs, collected after nivolumab (anti-PD-1) treatment. The rearrangement uses TRBV6-4 and TRBJ1-1, with D perhaps matching TRBD1 (5 bases). CDR3 protein: CASSEGHHGAAEAFF. In DNA form, the CDR3 reads TGTGCCAGCAGTGAGGGGCATCATGGCGCGGCTGAAGCTTTCTTT.